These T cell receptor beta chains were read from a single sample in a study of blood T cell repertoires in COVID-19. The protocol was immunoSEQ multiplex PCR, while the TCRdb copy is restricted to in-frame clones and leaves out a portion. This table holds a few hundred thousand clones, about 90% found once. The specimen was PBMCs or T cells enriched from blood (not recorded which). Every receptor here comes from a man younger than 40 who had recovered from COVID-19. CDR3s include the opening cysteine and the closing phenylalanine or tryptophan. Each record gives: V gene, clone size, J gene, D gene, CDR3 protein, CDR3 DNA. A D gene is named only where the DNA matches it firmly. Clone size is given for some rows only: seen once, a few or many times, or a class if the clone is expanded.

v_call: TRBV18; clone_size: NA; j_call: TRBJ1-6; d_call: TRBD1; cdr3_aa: CASSPDRGLYRTLHF; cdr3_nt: TGTGCCAGCTCACCGGACAGGGGCCTTTACAGGACCCTCCACTTT
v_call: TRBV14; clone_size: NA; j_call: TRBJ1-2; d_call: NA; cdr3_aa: CASSQGVFYGYTF; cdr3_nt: TGTGCCAGCAGTCAAGGAGTCTTCTATGGCTACACCTTC
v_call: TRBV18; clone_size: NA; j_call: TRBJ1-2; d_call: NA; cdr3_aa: CASSEGSDPFYGYTF; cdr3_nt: TGTGCCAGCTCAGAGGGCAGCGATCCTTTTTATGGCTACACCTTC
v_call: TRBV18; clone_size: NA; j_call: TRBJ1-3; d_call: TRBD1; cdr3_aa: CASSPPPGQGWLSGNTIYF; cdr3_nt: TGTGCCAGCTCACCACCGCCGGGACAGGGATGGCTTTCTGGAAACACCATATATTTT
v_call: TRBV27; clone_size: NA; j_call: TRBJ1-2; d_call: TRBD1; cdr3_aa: CASSSPTGGLYGYTF; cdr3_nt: TGTGCCAGCAGTTCCCCGACAGGGGGCCTCTATGGCTACACCTTC
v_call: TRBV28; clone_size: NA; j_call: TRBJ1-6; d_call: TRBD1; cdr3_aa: CASSNQQGAGSPLHF; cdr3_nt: TGTGCCAGCAGCAATCAACAGGGGGCGGGTTCACCCCTCCACTTT
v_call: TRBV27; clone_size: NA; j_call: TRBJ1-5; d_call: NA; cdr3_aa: CASSILSNQPQHF; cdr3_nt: TGTGCCAGCAGCATCCTAAGCAATCAGCCCCAGCATTTT
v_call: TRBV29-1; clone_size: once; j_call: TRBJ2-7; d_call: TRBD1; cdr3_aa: CSVEPRDRGLGEQYF; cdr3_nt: TGCAGCGTTGAACCCCGGGACAGGGGGCTGGGTGAGCAGTACTTC
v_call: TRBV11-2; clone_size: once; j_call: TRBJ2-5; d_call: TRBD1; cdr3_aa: CASSSGQGAETQYF; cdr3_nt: TGTGCCAGCAGCTCGGGACAGGGGGCGGAGACCCAGTACTTC
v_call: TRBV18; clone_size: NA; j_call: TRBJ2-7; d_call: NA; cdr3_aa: CASSPRSEEQYF; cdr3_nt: TGTGCCAGCTCACCACGGTCGGAGGAGCAGTACTTC
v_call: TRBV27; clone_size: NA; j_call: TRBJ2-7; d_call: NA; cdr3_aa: CASSPLRGGSMEKPEQYF; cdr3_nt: TGTGCCAGCAGTCCTCTGCGGGGAGGATCAATGGAAAAACCCGAGCAGTACTTC
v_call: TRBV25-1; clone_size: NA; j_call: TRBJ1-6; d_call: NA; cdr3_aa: CASSETGYHNSPLHF; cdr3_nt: TGTGCCAGCAGTGAAACAGGGTACCATAATTCACCCCTCCACTTT
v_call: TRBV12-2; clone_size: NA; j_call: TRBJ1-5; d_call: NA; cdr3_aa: CASRPEKGQKGGNQPQHF; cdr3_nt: TGTGCAAGTCGCCCCGAAAAAGGACAAAAGGGGGGGAATCAGCCCCAGCATTTT
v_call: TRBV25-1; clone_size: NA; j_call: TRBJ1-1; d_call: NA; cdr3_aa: CASSDLARDTEAFF; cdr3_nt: TGTGCCAGCAGTGACCTAGCGCGGGACACTGAAGCTTTCTTT
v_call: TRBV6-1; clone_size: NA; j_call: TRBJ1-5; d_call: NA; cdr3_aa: CASSEREGGQPQHF; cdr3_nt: TGTGCCAGCAGTGAAAGGGAAGGGGGACAGCCCCAGCATTTT
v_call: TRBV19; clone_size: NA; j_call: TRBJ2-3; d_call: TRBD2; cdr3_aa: CASSPGGGLGTDTQYF; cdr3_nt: TGTGCCAGTAGCCCCGGGGGGGGACTAGGCACAGATACGCAGTATTTT
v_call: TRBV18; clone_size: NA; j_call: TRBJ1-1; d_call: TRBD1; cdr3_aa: CASSPPGQGKTNTEAFF; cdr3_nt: TGTGCCAGCTCACCACCGGGACAGGGTAAAACGAACACTGAAGCTTTCTTT
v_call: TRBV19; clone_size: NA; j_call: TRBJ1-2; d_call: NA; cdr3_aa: CASSLQDQGLDGYTF; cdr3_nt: TGTGCCAGTAGCCTACAAGACCAGGGGTTGGATGGCTACACCTTC
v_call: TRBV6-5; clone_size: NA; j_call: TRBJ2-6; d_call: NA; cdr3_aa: CASSYSRGSGANVLTF; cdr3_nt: TGTGCCAGCAGTTACTCGCGGGGCTCTGGGGCCAACGTCCTGACTTTC
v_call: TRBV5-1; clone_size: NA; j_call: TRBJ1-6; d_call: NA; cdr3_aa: CASSYGSPGYNSPLHF; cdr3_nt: TGCGCCAGCAGCTACGGCAGTCCAGGCTATAATTCACCCCTCCACTTT
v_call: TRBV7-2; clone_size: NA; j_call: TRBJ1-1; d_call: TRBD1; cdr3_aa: CASSPGTGGVTEAFF; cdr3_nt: TGTGCCAGCAGCCCAGGGACAGGGGGGGTCACTGAAGCTTTCTTT
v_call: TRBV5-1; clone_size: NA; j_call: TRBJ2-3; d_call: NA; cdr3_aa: CASSLGTASTDTQYF; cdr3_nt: TGCGCCAGCAGCTTGGGTACAGCTAGCACAGATACGCAGTATTTT
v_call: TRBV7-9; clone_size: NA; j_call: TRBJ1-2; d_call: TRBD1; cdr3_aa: CASSIRGQNGYTF; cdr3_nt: TGTGCCAGCAGCATCAGGGGGCAGAATGGCTACACCTTC
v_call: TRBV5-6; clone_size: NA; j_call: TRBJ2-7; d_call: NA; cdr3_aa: CASSLGHGFQEQYF; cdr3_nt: TGTGCCAGCAGCTTAGGACACGGATTTCAGGAGCAGTACTTC
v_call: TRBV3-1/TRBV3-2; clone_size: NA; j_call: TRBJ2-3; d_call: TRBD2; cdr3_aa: CASSRGTSGTSDTQYF; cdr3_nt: TGTGCCAGCAGCCGAGGGACTAGCGGAACCTCAGATACGCAGTATTTT
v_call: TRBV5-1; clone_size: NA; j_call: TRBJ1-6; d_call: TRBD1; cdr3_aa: CASSLGGQEAQFGLHF; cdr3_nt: TGCGCCAGCAGCTTGGGGGGACAGGAAGCCCAATTTGGCCTCCACTTT
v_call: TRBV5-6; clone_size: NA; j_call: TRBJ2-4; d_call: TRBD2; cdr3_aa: CASSLGAGDNIQYF; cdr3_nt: TGTGCCAGCAGCTTGGGAGCGGGAGATAACATTCAGTACTTC
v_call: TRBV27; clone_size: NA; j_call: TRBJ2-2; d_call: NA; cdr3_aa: CASRGTRSGELFF; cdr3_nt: TGTGCCAGCAGGGGGACTCGTTCCGGGGAGCTGTTTTTT
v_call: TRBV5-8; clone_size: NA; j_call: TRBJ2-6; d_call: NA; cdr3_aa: CASRGGSGANVLTF; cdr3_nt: TGTGCCAGCAGGGGAGGCTCTGGGGCCAACGTCCTGACTTTC
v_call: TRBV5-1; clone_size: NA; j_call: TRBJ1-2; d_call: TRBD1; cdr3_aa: CASSSQGNDYGYTF; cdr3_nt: TGCGCCAGCAGCTCACAGGGGAACGACTATGGCTACACCTTC
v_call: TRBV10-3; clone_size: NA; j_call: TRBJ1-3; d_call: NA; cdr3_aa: CATQSSGNTIYF; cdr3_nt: TGTGCCACACAGTCCTCTGGAAACACCATATATTTT
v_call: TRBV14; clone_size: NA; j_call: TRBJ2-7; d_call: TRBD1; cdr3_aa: CASSHQDRTLSYEQYF; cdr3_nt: TGTGCCAGCAGCCATCAGGACAGGACACTCTCCTACGAGCAGTACTTC
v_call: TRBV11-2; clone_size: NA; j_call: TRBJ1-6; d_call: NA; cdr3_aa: CASSLSYLAGSPLHF; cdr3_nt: TGTGCCAGCAGCCTATCTTACTTAGCGGGTTCACCCCTCCACTTT
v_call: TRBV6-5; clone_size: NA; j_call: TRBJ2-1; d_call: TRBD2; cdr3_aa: CASTTRGGNEQFF; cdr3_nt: TGTGCCAGTACGACCCGGGGGGGCAATGAGCAGTTCTTC
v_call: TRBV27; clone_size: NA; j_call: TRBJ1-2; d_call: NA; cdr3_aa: CASSLGRGANYGYTF; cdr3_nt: TGTGCCAGCAGTTTAGGCAGGGGAGCTAACTATGGCTACACCTTC
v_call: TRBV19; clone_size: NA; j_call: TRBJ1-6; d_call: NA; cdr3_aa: CASTVPGNSPLHF; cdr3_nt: TGTGCCAGTACGGTCCCCGGGAATTCACCCCTCCACTTT
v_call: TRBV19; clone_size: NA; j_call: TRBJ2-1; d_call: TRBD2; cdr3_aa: CASSIGLAVNEQFF; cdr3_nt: TGTGCCAGTAGTATCGGACTAGCGGTCAATGAGCAGTTCTTC
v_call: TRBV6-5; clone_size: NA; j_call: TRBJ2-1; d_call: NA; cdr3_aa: CASSFLLANEQFF; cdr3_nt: TGTGCCAGCAGTTTCCTGCTGGCCAATGAGCAGTTCTTC
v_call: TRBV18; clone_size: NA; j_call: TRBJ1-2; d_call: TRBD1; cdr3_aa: CASSRDRNYGYTF; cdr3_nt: TGTGCCAGCTCACGGGACAGGAACTATGGCTACACCTTC
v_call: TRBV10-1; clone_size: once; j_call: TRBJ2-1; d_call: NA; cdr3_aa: CASSELGQGYEQFF; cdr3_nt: TGCGCCAGCAGTGAGTTGGGACAAGGTTATGAGCAGTTCTTC
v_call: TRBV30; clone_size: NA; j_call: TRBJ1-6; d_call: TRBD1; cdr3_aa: CAWVQGRNSPLHF; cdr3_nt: TGTGCCTGGGTACAGGGGCGGAATTCACCCCTCCACTTT